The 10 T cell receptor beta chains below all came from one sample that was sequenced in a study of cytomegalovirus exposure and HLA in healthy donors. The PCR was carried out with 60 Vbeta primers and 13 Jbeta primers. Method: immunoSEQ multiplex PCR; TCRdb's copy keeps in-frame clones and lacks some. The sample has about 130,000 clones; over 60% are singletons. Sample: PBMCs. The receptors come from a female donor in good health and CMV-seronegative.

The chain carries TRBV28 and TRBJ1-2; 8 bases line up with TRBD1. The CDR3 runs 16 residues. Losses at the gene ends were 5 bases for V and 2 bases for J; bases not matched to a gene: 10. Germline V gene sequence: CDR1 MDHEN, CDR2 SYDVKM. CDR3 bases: TGTGCCAGCAGTCCGAAGGACAGGGTCCGGAACTATGGCTACACCTTC. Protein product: CASSPKDRVRNYGYTF.

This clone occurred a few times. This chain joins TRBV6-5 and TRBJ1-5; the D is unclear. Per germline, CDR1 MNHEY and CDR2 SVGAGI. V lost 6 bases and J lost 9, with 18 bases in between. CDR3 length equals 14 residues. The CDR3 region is CASSSALHSRPQHF. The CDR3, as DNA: TGTGCCAGCAGCAGCGCTCTTCATTCTAGGCCCCAGCATTTT.

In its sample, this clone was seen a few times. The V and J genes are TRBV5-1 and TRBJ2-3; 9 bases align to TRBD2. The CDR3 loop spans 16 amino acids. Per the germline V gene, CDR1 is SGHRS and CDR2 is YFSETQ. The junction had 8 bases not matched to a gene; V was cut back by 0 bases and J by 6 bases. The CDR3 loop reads CASSLAASGAGDTQYF. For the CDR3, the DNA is TGCGCCAGCAGCTTGGCGGCTAGCGGGGCGGGGGATACGCAGTATTTT.

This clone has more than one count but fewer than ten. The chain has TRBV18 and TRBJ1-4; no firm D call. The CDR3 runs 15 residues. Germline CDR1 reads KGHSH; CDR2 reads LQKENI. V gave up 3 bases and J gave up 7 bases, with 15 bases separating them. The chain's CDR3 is CASSPGTGSGEKLFF. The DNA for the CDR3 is TGTGCCAGCTCACCTGGCACGGGGAGTGGTGAAAAACTGTTTTTT.

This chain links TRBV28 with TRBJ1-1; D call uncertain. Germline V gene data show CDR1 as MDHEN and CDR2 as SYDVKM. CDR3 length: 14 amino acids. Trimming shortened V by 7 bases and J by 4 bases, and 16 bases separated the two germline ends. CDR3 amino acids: CASTPIAPSTEAFF. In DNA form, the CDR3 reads TGTGCCAGCACTCCTATCGCCCCCTCCACTGAAGCTTTCTTT.

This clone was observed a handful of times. Here the CDR3 reads CASSLEGDRPESGYTF. The DNA for the CDR3 is TGCGCCAGCAGCTTGGAAGGGGACAGGCCCGAGAGCGGCTACACCTTC. The chain recombines TRBV5-1 with TRBJ1-2; 8 nucleotides align to TRBD1. The germline gives CDR1 SGHRS, CDR2 YFSETQ. V was pared by 0 bases and J by 8 bases, with 12 bases of the junction left unmatched. CDR3 length: 16 amino acids.

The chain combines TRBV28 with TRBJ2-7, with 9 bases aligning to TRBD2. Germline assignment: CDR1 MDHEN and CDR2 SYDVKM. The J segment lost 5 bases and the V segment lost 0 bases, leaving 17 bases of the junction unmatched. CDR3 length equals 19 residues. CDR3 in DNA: TGTGCCAGCAGTTTATGGCCTAAGCGGGAGGAGAATCCCCCCGACGAGCAGTACTTC. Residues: CASSLWPKREENPPDEQYF.

The CDR3 spells CASSVQGSNEKLFF. DNA for the CDR3: TGTGCCAGCAGCGTACAGGGGTCTAATGAAAAACTGTTTTTT. V and J are TRBV7-9 and TRBJ1-4; 7 positions agree with TRBD1. The junction had 3 bases not matched to a gene; V was cut back by 5 bases and J by 3 bases. CDR1 and CDR2 from the germline V gene are SEHNR and FQNEAQ (reference sequence). CDR3 length: 14 residues.

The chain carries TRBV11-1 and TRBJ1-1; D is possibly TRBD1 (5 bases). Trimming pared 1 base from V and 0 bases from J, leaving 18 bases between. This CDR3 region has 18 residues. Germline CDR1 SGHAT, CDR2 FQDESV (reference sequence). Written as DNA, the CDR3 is TGTGCCAGCAGCTTAGGGGGCCGTGGCTCTGCTATGAACACTGAAGCTTTCTTT. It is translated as CASSLGGRGSAMNTEAFF.

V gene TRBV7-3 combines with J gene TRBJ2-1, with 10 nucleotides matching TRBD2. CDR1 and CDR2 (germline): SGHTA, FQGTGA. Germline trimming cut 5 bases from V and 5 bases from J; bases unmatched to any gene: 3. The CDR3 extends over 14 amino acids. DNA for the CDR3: TGTGCCAGCAGCCGCAGCGGGAGGGACAATGAGCAGTTCTTC. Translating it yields CASSRSGRDNEQFF.